This TCR beta chain was captured in a study of CD8+CD57+ T cells in acquired aplastic anemia. Template material for TCR beta VDJ and CDR3 profiling consisted of genomic DNA. TCRdb used MiXCR to reprocess the reads, holding one entry per CDR3 protein. This sample has about 200,000 distinct CDR3 sequences, with 65% found just once. Germline loops: CDR1 SEHNR, CDR2 FQNEAQ (reference sequence). J gave up 1 base and V 2 bases, and 4 bases lay outside the gene matches. The CDR3 has 16 amino acids. Patients chosen for sequencing had shown CD8+CD57+ cell expansion by flow cytometry. The rearrangement uses TRBV7-9 and TRBJ1-5, with TRBD1 matching 8 bases. Source material: sorted CD4+, CD8+, or CD8+CD57+ T cells (not recorded which) from PBMCs. This receptor was taken from a human donor with aplastic anemia. The CDR3 nucleotides read TGTGCCAGCAGCTTACAAGGGACAGGCAGCAATCAGCCCCAGCATTTT. It yields the protein CASSLQGTGSNQPQHF.